This T cell receptor (beta chain) was found in a study of monozygotic twins with inflammatory bowel disease. TCRdb reprocessed the 5' RACE reads, with one entry per CDR3 protein and no DNA. The repertoire table contains around 380,000 distinct CDR3 sequences. Sequencing was performed on blood. The source of this sequence is a human donor with ulcerative colitis or Crohn's disease, or a healthy co-twin of an affected twin (not recorded which).

CDR3 residues: CSALAGGTHYGYTF. The rearrangement links TRBV20-1 to TRBJ1-2. This CDR3 region has 14 residues. Germline assignment: CDR1 DFQATT and CDR2 SNEGSKA (reference sequence).